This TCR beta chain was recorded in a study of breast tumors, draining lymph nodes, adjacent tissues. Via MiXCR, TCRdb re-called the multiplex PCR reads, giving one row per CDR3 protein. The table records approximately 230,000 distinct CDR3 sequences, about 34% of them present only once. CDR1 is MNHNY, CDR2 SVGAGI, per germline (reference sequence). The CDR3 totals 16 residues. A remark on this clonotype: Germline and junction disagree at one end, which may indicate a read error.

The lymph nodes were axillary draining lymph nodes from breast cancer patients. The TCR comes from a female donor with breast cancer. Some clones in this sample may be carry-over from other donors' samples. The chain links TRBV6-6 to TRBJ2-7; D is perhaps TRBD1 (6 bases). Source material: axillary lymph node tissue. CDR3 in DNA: TGTGCCAACAGTTATGGGGGCTACTACCAATCCTACGAGCAGTACTTC. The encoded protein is CANSYGGYYQSYEQYF.